This T cell receptor (beta chain) was captured in a study of blood T cells in healthy people across ages. A second PCR of 7 to 11 cycles used a sample-barcoded 5' primer and a J-beta primer mix. TCRdb ran MiXCR on the 5' RACE reads and lists one entry per CDR3 protein. The data hold about 780,000 distinct CDR3 sequences, with less than 60% observed a single time. Germline CDR1 reads MNHNS; CDR2 reads SASEGT. The V gene lost 7 bases and the J gene lost 2 bases, with 18 bases spanning the gap. This CDR3 contains 17 residues. The source of this sequence is a man older than 75 in good health. Sequenced input: blood. The rearrangement links TRBV6-1 to TRBJ2-6; the D gene could be TRBD1 or TRBD2 (5 bases each). The CDR3 spells CASKVLKGSPGANVLTF. The DNA for the CDR3 is TGTGCCAGCAAAGTCCTAAAGGGGAGCCCTGGGGCCAACGTCCTGACTTTC.